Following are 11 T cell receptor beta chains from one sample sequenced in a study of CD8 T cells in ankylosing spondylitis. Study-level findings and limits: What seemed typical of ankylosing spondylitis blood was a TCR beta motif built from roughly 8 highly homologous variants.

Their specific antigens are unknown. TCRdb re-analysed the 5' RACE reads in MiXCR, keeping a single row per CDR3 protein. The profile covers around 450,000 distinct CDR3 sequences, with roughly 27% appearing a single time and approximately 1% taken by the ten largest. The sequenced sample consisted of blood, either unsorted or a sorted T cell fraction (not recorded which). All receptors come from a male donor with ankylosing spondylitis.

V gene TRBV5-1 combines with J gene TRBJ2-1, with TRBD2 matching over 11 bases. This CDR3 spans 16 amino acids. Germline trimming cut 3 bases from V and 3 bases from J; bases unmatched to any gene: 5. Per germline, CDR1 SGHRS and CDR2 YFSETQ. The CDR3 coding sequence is TGCGCCAGCAGCTCAACGGGACTAGCGGACTACAATGAGCAGTTCTTC. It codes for CASSSTGLADYNEQFF.

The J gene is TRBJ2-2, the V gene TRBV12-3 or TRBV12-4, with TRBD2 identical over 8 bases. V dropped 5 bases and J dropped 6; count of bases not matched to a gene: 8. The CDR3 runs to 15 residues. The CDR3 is CASSPTTSDPGELFF. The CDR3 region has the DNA TGTGCCAGCAGTCCAACGACTAGCGACCCCGGGGAGCTGTTTTTT.

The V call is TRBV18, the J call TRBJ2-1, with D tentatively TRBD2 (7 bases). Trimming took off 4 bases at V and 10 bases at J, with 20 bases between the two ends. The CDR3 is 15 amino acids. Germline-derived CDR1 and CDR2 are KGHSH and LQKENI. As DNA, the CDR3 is TGTGCCAGCTCACTACGGGGGGCGGCCTTCGGGGAGCAGTTCTTC. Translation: CASSLRGAAFGEQFF.

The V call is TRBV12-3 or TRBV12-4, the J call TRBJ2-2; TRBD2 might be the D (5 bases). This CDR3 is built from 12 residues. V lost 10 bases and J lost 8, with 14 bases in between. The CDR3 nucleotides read TGTGCCACGGCCCGGGATTCTGGGGAGCTGTTTTTT. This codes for CATARDSGELFF.

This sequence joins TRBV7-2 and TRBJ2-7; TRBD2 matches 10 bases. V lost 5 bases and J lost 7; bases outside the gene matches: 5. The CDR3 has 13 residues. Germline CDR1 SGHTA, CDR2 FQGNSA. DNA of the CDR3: TGTGCCAGCAGCCTGGGACTAGCGAGGGAGCAGTACTTC. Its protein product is CASSLGLAREQYF.

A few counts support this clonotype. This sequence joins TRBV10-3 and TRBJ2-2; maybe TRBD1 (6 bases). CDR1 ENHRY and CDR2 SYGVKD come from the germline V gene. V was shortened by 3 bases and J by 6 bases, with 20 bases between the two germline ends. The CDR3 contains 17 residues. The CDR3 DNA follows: TGTGCCATCAGTGACCGTGTGTGGACAGAGAGGTCCGGGGAGCTGTTTTTT. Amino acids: CAISDRVWTERSGELFF.

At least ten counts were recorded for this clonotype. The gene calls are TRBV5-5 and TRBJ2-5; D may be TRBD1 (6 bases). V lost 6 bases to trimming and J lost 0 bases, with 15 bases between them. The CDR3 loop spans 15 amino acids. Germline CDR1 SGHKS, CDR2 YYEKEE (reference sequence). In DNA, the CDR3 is TGTGCCAGCACCTCCTTGGGACAAAACCAAGAGACCCAGTACTTC. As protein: CASTSLGQNQETQYF.

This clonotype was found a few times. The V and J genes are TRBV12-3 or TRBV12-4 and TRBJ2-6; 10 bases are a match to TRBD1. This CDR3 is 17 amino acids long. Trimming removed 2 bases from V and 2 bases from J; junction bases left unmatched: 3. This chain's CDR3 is CASSLRQGAPGANVLTF. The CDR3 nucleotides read TGTGCCAGCAGTTTACGACAGGGGGCACCTGGGGCCAACGTCCTGACTTTC.

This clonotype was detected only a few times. The CDR3 sequence is CSASQRTGGSGNTIYF. CDR3 in DNA: TGCAGTGCTAGTCAGAGGACAGGGGGCTCTGGAAACACCATATATTTT. This chain links TRBV20-1 with TRBJ1-3; 10 bases are shared with TRBD1. There are 16 residues in the CDR3. V shed 3 bases and J 0 bases; nucleotides not matched to a gene: 5. Germline values: CDR1 DFQATT, CDR2 SNEGSKA (reference sequence).

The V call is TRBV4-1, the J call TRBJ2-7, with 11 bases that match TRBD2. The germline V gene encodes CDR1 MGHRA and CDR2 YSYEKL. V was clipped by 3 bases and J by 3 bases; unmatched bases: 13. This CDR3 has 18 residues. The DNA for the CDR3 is TGCGCCAGCAGCCAGAGGGTATCGGGACTAGCGGATTACTACGAGCAGTACTTC. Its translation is CASSQRVSGLADYYEQYF.

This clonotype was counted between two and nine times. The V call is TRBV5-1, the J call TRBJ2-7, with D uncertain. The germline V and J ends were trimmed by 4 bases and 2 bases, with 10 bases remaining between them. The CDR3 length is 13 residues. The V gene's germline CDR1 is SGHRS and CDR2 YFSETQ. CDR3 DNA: TGCGCCAGCAGCCTAGACGCTCCCTACGAGCAGTACTTC. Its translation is CASSLDAPYEQYF.